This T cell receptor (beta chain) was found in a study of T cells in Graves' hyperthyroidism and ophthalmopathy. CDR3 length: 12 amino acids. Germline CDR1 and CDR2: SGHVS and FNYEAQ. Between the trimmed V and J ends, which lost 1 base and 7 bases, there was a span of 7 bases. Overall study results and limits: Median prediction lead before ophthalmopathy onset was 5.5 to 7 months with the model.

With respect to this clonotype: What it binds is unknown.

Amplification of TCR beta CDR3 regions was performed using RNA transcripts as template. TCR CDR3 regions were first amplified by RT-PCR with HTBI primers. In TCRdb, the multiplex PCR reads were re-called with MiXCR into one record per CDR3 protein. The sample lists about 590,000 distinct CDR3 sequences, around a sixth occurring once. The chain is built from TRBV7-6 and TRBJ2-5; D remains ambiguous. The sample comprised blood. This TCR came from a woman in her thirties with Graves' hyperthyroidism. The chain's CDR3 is CASSLDGLTQYF. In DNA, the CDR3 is TGTGCCAGCAGCTTAGATGGATTGACCCAGTACTTC. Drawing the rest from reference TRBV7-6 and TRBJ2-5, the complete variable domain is GAGVSQSPRYKVTKRGQDVALRCDPISGHVSLYWYRQALGQGPEFLTYFNYEAQQDKSGLPNDRFSAERPEGSISTLTIQRTEQRDSAMYRCASSLDGLTQYFGPGTRLLVL.